Presented here are 27 T cell receptor beta chains from one specimen sequenced in a study of T cells after yellow fever vaccination. MiXCR, applied by TCRdb to the 5' RACE reads, yields one record per CDR3 protein. The sample has 200,000 to 250,000 distinct CDR3 sequences, 6.9% seen once. Sequenced material: CD4+ T cells sorted from PBMCs, taken 15 days after the yellow fever booster vaccination. The receptors were sampled from a young man who received the YFV17D yellow fever vaccine.

In this sample, this clonotype turned up many times. The chain combines TRBV12-3 or TRBV12-4 with TRBJ2-5, with 13 bases lining up with TRBD2. V shed 6 bases, J shed 0 bases, and the junction held 7 bases outside the gene matches. The CDR3 totals 17 residues. CDR3 in DNA: TGTGCCAGCAGACCTGGACTAGCGGGGGAGTACCAAGAGACCCAGTACTTC. This sequence encodes CASRPGLAGEYQETQYF.

This clonotype was counted many times. The chain carries TRBV6-2 or TRBV6-3 and TRBJ2-7; a weak D match, TRBD2 (5 bases). The CDR3 contains 14 residues. Trimming cost V 2 bases and J 2 bases, with 10 bases left between them. Germline CDR1 and CDR2: MNHEY and SVGEGT. CDR3 DNA sequence: TGTGCCAGCAGTTACATTAGGCGGGCCTACGAGCAGTACTTC. It codes for CASSYIRRAYEQYF.

The chain joins TRBV11-2 to TRBJ2-2; D not certain. The germline V gene encodes CDR1 SGHAT and CDR2 FQNNGV. The CDR3 is 15 amino acids. The V end was cut by 2 bases, the J end by 0 bases, with 7 bases between. Here the CDR3 reads CASSLMVANTGELFF. The DNA for the CDR3 is TGTGCCAGCAGCTTAATGGTGGCGAACACCGGGGAGCTGTTTTTT.

The genes are TRBV14 and TRBJ2-5; D gene ambiguous. The V gene's germline CDR1 is SGHDN and CDR2 FVKESK. V lost 3 bases and J lost 2, with 7 bases in between. The CDR3 contains 13 residues. CDR3 sequence: CASSHNLQETQYF. The CDR3 DNA reads as TGTGCCAGCAGCCATAATCTACAAGAGACCCAGTACTTC.

Only a few counts were recorded for this clonotype. The chain combines TRBV6-1 with TRBJ2-2; D may correspond to TRBD1 or TRBD2 (5 bases each). V lost 6 bases to trimming and J lost 1 base, with 12 bases between them. The CDR3 runs to 15 residues. Germline V CDR1 and CDR2: MNHNS, SASEGT. The CDR3 reads CASRPGPKNTGELFF. The CDR3 bases are TGTGCCAGCAGACCGGGACCAAAGAACACCGGGGAGCTGTTTTTT.

This clonotype appeared a few times. This rearrangement joins TRBV20-1 to TRBJ2-1; 14 positions match TRBD2. Unmatched junction bases numbered 9, after V lost 5 bases and J lost 9 bases. The germline V gene has CDR1 DFQATT and CDR2 SNEGSKA (reference sequence). This CDR3 contains 15 residues. The CDR3 sequence is CSALLTSGRAGEQFF. The DNA for the CDR3 is TGCAGTGCTCTCCTGACTAGCGGGAGGGCCGGTGAGCAGTTCTTC.

This clonotype was recorded a few times. The rearrangement uses TRBV15 and TRBJ2-7; D is ambiguous. The V end was cut by 3 bases, the J end by 6 bases, with 9 bases between. CDR3 size: 12 residues. CDR1 and CDR2 from the germline V gene are LNHNV and YYDKDF (reference sequence). For the CDR3, the DNA is TGTGCCACCAGCAGGTATGAGACCGAGCAGTACTTC. It codes for CATSRYETEQYF.

This chain connects TRBV5-1 to TRBJ2-5; 8 bases match TRBD1. CDR3 size: 15 residues. The V and J ends lost 1 base and 5 bases, in that order; junction bases with no gene match: 7. The V gene's germline CDR1 is SGHRS and CDR2 YFSETQ. The CDR3 region has the DNA TGCGCCAGCAGCTTGACCGGGACAGGAAGCGAGACCCAGTACTTC. It encodes CASSLTGTGSETQYF.

V is TRBV7-2 and J is TRBJ2-1, with a possible D match to TRBD1 (6 bases). CDR3 length: 16 amino acids. Germline V CDR1 and CDR2: SGHTA, FQGNSA. Trimming left V 1 base short and J 0 bases short, with 10 bases between. CDR3 DNA: TGTGCCAGCAGCTTAGGGGGGCCTAGCTCCTACAATGAGCAGTTCTTC. This encodes CASSLGGPSSYNEQFF.

This clonotype was counted at least ten times. V gene TRBV14 combines with J gene TRBJ2-7, with D possibly TRBD1 on 6 matching bases. The germline gives CDR1 SGHDN, CDR2 FVKESK. The CDR3 runs 14 residues. V lost 2 bases and J lost 2, with 10 bases in between. The CDR3 is CASSQRTVTYEQYF. Written as DNA, the CDR3 is TGTGCCAGCAGCCAAAGGACAGTAACCTACGAGCAGTACTTC.

The V gene is TRBV29-1, the J gene TRBJ2-7; D remains ambiguous. This CDR3 has 12 residues. Germline CDR1 and CDR2: SQVTM and ANQGSEA. V lost 0 bases and J lost 0, with 3 bases in between. CDR3 protein: CSVEDSSYEQYF. In DNA form, the CDR3 reads TGCAGCGTTGAAGACAGCTCCTACGAGCAGTACTTC.

The gene calls are TRBV20-1 and TRBJ2-5, with D possibly called TRBD1 or TRBD2 (5 bases each). Germline CDR1 is DFQATT and CDR2 is SNEGSKA (reference sequence). The CDR3 is 14 amino acids. Trimming took off 6 bases at V and 1 base at J, with 15 bases between the two ends. CDR3 region: CSARAGTGQETQYF. Written as DNA, the CDR3 is TGCAGTGCCCGAGCCGGGACGGGCCAAGAGACCCAGTACTTC.

The chain combines TRBV5-4 with TRBJ1-2; 10 positions match TRBD1. CDR3 length: 14 residues. After removal of 3 bases from V and 8 bases from J, the junction contained 7 bases not matched to a gene. Germline lookup yields CDR1 SGHNT and CDR2 YYREEE (reference sequence). CDR3 amino acids: CASSSPGQGRGYTF. CDR3 DNA: TGTGCCAGCAGCTCCCCGGGACAGGGGCGCGGCTACACCTTC.

This clonotype was observed a handful of times. The chain joins TRBV12-3 or TRBV12-4 to TRBJ1-6; 7 bases map to TRBD1. After removal of 11 bases from V and 9 bases from J, the junction contained 16 bases not matched to a gene. This CDR3 region has 15 residues. CDR3 amino acids: CASQGGGRASSPLHF. The CDR3 bases are TGTGCCTCCCAGGGGGGAGGCAGGGCAAGTTCACCCCTCCACTTT.

This clonotype was observed a handful of times. This chain connects TRBV7-2 to TRBJ2-5, with 8 bases matching TRBD1. The ends lost 5 bases at V and 5 bases at J; junction bases unmatched: 10. CDR3 length: 15 amino acids. Germline assignment: CDR1 SGHTA and CDR2 FQGNSA. In DNA, the CDR3 is TGTGCCAGCAGCCCCCGGACAGGGAAATGGGAGACCCAGTACTTC. Residues: CASSPRTGKWETQYF.

The chain couples TRBV6-1 to TRBJ2-7; 13 bases align to TRBD2. This CDR3 is built from 15 residues. Germline V gives CDR1 MNHNS, CDR2 SASEGT. Trimming removed 4 bases from V and 3 bases from J; junction bases left unmatched: 3. The CDR3 region has the DNA TGTGCCAGCAGTGGACGGACTAGCGGGAGCTACGAGCAGTACTTC. Amino acid sequence: CASSGRTSGSYEQYF.

The CDR3 DNA reads as TGTGCCAGCAGCCAAAGACCAGGGGTTAGCAATCAGCCCCAGCATTTT. Protein: CASSQRPGVSNQPQHF. The V gene is TRBV3-1, the J gene TRBJ1-5; a weak D match, TRBD1 (6 bases). Trimming removed 2 bases at V and 0 bases at J, with 11 bases between. The V gene's germline CDR1 is LGHDT and CDR2 YNNKEL (reference sequence). The CDR3 extends over 16 amino acids. Full variable domain (missing parts from reference TRBV3-1 and TRBJ1-5): DTAVSQTPKYLVTQMGNDKSIKCEQNLGHDTMYWYKQDSKKFLKIMFSYNNKELIINETVPNRFSPKSPDKAHLNLHINSLELGDSAVYFCASSQRPGVSNQPQHFGDGTRLSIL.

This sequence joins TRBV30 and TRBJ2-1; a weak D match, TRBD2 (5 bases). The CDR3 totals 12 residues. Per the germline V gene, CDR1 is GTSNPN and CDR2 is SVGIG (reference sequence). V dropped 5 bases and J dropped 4 bases, with 9 bases sitting between them. DNA of the CDR3: TGTGCCTGGTCTCGACTATACAATGAGCAGTTCTTC. The encoded protein is CAWSRLYNEQFF. Variable domain in full (rest from reference TRBV30 and TRBJ2-1): SQTIHQWPATLVQPVGSPLSLECTVEGTSNPNLYWYRQAAGRGLQLLFYSVGIGQISSEVPQNLSASRPQDRQFILSSKKLLLSDSGFYLCAWSRLYNEQFFGPGTRLTVL.

This clonotype was detected a few times. J is TRBJ2-7 and V is TRBV7-8; D unclear. V was shortened by 5 bases and J by 0 bases, with 14 bases between the two germline ends. This CDR3 is 15 amino acids long. Germline V gives CDR1 SGHVS, CDR2 FQNEAQ. The DNA of the CDR3 is TGTGCCAGCAGCCCCTCGGGCCACCTCTCCTACGAGCAGTACTTC. It encodes CASSPSGHLSYEQYF.

This clonotype was detected many times. The chain combines TRBV20-1 with TRBJ2-1; 9 bases align to TRBD2. V shed 3 bases and J 5 bases; nucleotides not matched to a gene: 14. The CDR3 spans 17 residues. Germline-derived CDR1 and CDR2 are DFQATT and SNEGSKA (reference sequence). The DNA of the CDR3 is TGCAGTGCTAGGAAGCTAGCGGGAACCAGAAAGAACAATGAGCAGTTCTTC. Encoded protein: CSARKLAGTRKNNEQFF.

This clonotype came up many times. The chain couples TRBV10-3 to TRBJ2-7; D is uncertain. The CDR3 covers 12 residues. The germline gives CDR1 ENHRY, CDR2 SYGVKD. The V end was cut by 8 bases, the J end by 4 bases, with 12 bases between. The CDR3 spells CAIGGGPYEQYF. The DNA of the CDR3 is TGTGCCATCGGTGGTGGGCCATACGAGCAGTACTTC.

V is TRBV5-4 and J is TRBJ2-3; D perhaps matches TRBD2 (5 bases). The CDR3 has 15 amino acids. CDR1 SGHNT and CDR2 YYREEE come from the germline V gene (reference sequence). Trimming cost V 3 bases and J 0 bases, with 11 bases left between them. The chain's CDR3 is CASSSGGASTDTQYF. The DNA of the CDR3 is TGTGCCAGCAGCTCCGGAGGAGCTAGCACAGATACGCAGTATTTT.

This clonotype was seen many times. The rearrangement uses TRBV24-1 and TRBJ2-1; TRBD2 matches at 7 bases. J lost 0 bases, V lost 3 bases, and 10 bases had no gene match. This CDR3 contains 18 residues. The germline V gene has CDR1 KGHDR and CDR2 SFDVKD. The CDR3 sequence is CATSDLPLAASSYNEQFF. The CDR3 region has the DNA TGTGCCACCAGTGATCTTCCTCTAGCGGCTAGCTCCTACAATGAGCAGTTCTTC.

This clonotype was observed many times. J is TRBJ2-3 and V is TRBV12-3 or TRBV12-4; D may be TRBD2 (5 bases). V lost 7 bases to trimming and J lost 5 bases, with 16 bases between them. This CDR3 region has 14 residues. The DNA for the CDR3 is TGTGCCAGCAACGAGGGAATGTTTGGAGATACGCAGTATTTT. It translates to CASNEGMFGDTQYF.

This clonotype was recorded a few times. This chain links TRBV6-2 or TRBV6-3 with TRBJ2-5, with unresolved D. The CDR3 has 12 amino acids. Trimming stripped 8 bases from V and 4 bases from J, with 11 bases between. Germline lookup yields CDR1 MNHEY and CDR2 SVGEGT. The CDR3 DNA reads TGTGCCAGCGGTCGAGTTCGAGAGACCCAGTACTTC. As protein: CASGRVRETQYF.

This clonotype was recorded at least ten times. This sequence joins TRBV7-9 and TRBJ2-1; 10 nucleotides match TRBD2. The CDR3 has 16 residues. In germline, CDR1 is SEHNR, CDR2 FQNEAQ (reference sequence). J lost 8 bases, V lost 7 bases, and 14 bases had no gene match. CDR3 sequence (DNA): TGTGCCAGCACCCCCTCCGGGACTAGCGCCGTGGATGAGCAGTTCTTC. The encoded protein is CASTPSGTSAVDEQFF.

This clonotype came up many times. The rearrangement uses TRBV5-1 and TRBJ2-3; TRBD2 is a possible D gene (6 bases). CDR1 is SGHRS, CDR2 YFSETQ, per germline. The V end was cut by 4 bases, the J end by 2 bases, with 17 bases between. This CDR3 spans 16 amino acids. The CDR3: CASSTSGTQYTDTQYF. For the CDR3, the DNA is TGCGCCAGCAGCACCTCCGGGACTCAATACACAGATACGCAGTATTTT.